The source of this T cell receptor beta chain is a study of T cells after yellow fever vaccination (dated by TCRdb to the late 2010s). With regard to the full study: The SMART-Seq v4 Ultra Low Input RNA kit was used to prepare libraries from fractions with low cell numbers. To follow T-cell clones before and after both primary and booster YFV17D yellow fever vaccination, bulk TCR alpha and beta repertoires underwent longitudinal sequencing. Two healthy male donors, one aged 18 to 30 and one aged 30 to 40 years, made up the cohort. Blood was drawn at multiple timepoints before and after primary and secondary immunization, with bulk PBMC replicates and cell subsets isolated.

The sample's treatment or condition label, decoded: live attenuated yellow fever vaccine strain. At each blood-draw timepoint, two biological replicates of bulk PBMCs were obtained. PBMCs were isolated from peripheral blood using a standard Ficoll-Paque protocol. TriZol was used to extract RNA from bulk PBMCs, from CD4 and CD8 fractions, and from dextramer-positive and dextramer-negative fractions. TCR cDNA was synthesized by 5'RACE template switching, which introduced a universal primer site and unique molecular identifiers. Priming of cDNA synthesis was performed from both the TCR alpha and TCR beta constant segments. Library amplification used two PCR steps, and the second PCR step added sample barcodes and sequencing adapters. Sequencing of libraries was done on Illumina HiSeq 2500 (2x100 bp) or NovaSeq (2x150 bp). Per the authors' processing: MIGEC was used to demultiplex reads and collapse the reads into UMI consensus sequences, and MiXCR was used for V(D)J alignment. Clonotypes responding to the vaccine were identified with edgeR on replicate PBMC samples, with the criteria of FDR below 0.01 and a log2 fold change above 5 up to day 15. Each bulk clonotype was labeled CD4 or CD8 based on which sequenced repertoire, CD4 or CD8, contained the clonotype at higher abundance. TCRdb handled the public reads itself, with Q25 trimming in fastp and clone calling in MiXCR, and kept productive beta chains. Each CDR3 protein appears once, grouped with its most common genes and DNA. The V and J calls come from TCRdb's annotation, not from the publication. Recorded for this sample are around 500,000 distinct CDR3 sequences; 21% of them occurred a single time. In total, the top ten clones hold about 16% of the sample.

The germline V gene provides CDR1 LGHNA and CDR2 YSLEER. The CDR3, cysteine through phenylalanine, is 19 amino acids long. The entry retains the CDR3 DNA only, 57 bases that are in frame from base 1. V drops 0 bases and J drops 2 bases, leaving 22 bases in between. To note about this clonotype: No cognate antigen has been identified for it. Base qualities are missing; no much larger clone stands one base away.

On the study overall, not on this receptor specifically: A small share of clonotypes occurred in both CD4 and CD8 compartments, likely arising from convergent recombination. Compared with the primary T-cell response, the secondary T-cell response was weaker but faster, peaking on day 5 rather than day 15. After the booster, most clones that had expanded after primary vaccination were detected again (roughly 96% of CD4 and 70% to 90% of CD8), suggesting broad maintenance of memory. Computational filtering was needed because FACS-sorted repertoires could contain abundant contaminating clonotypes from the bulk population. Only two donors were included in the study, so the extent to which the findings can be generalized is limited.

Material: PBMCs, obtained more than 20 days after the first yellow fever vaccination. This TCR was sampled from a man aged 18 to 30 who received the YFV17D yellow fever vaccine. The sequence is built from TRBV4-3 and TRBJ2-5; the D gene is possibly TRBD2, with 6 bases matching. The nucleotide sequence is TGCGCCAGCAGCCAAGATCTGTTAGGCGCAGCACGGGGGCAAGAGACCCAGTACTTC. Translated, it reads CASSQDLLGAARGQETQYF.